This entry lists 19 T cell receptor beta chains sequenced from one sample in a study of cytomegalovirus exposure and HLA in healthy donors. PCR primers comprised 60 Vbeta and 13 Jbeta primers. Clones were sequenced by immunoSEQ multiplex PCR, and TCRdb holds only the in-frame ones, with some missing. This sample has 200,000 to 250,000 clones, with more than 85% found just once. The specimen sequenced was PBMCs. The origin of the receptors is a woman in her late teens or twenties in good health and CMV-seronegative.

The chain links TRBV2 to TRBJ2-3, with D possibly TRBD1 on 7 matching bases. Trimming cost V 8 bases and J 2 bases, with 35 bases left between them. CDR3 length equals 21 residues. CDR1 and CDR2 from the germline V gene are SNHLY and FYNNEI. CDR3 protein: CASEVIVQQGGRPHDTDTQYF. In DNA, the CDR3 is TGTGCCAGCGAAGTGATCGTGCAGCAGGGGGGCCGGCCACATGACACAGATACGCAGTATTTT.

V and J are TRBV6-5 and TRBJ1-1, with D perhaps matching TRBD1 (5 bases). This CDR3 comprises 13 residues. With 7 bases removed from V and 9 bases from J, the gap between germline ends came to 18 bases. From germline, CDR1 is MNHEY and CDR2 SVGAGI. In DNA, the CDR3 is TGTGCCAGCACCCCCACGGCAGGGTCGCAAGCTTTCTTT. It encodes CASTPTAGSQAFF.

This CDR3 is CASSFQGRYNSPLHF. In DNA form, the CDR3 reads TGCGCCAGCAGCTTTCAGGGGCGATATAATTCACCCCTCCACTTT. The chain employs TRBV5-1 and TRBJ1-6, with a tentative D call TRBD1 (6 bases). Germline CDR1 SGHRS, CDR2 YFSETQ. This CDR3 spans 15 amino acids. Trimming took 2 bases from V and 4 from J, leaving 10 bases between them.

The chain recombines TRBV7-9 with TRBJ2-2; 15 positions match TRBD2. Germline V CDR1 and CDR2: SEHNR, FQNEAQ (reference sequence). The CDR3 is 16 residues long. V was pared by 4 bases and J by 5 bases, with 2 bases of the junction left unmatched. The CDR3 DNA reads TGTGCCAGCAGCTCCGGGACTAGCGGGGGGACCGGGGAGCTGTTTTTT. Translated: CASSSGTSGGTGELFF.

This rearrangement joins TRBV5-1 to TRBJ2-3, with a weak D call TRBD2 (6 bases). The germline V and J ends were trimmed by 1 base and 6 bases, with 15 bases remaining between them. Germline V CDR1 and CDR2: SGHRS, YFSETQ. The CDR3 is made up of 15 amino acids. CDR3 in amino acids: CASSLSALGGDTQYF. The CDR3, as DNA: TGCGCCAGCAGCTTGTCCGCGCTAGGAGGGGATACGCAGTATTTT.

The CDR3 nucleotides read TGTGCCAGCAGCTTCACGGGGGGCATCTACGAGCAGTACTTC. Amino acids: CASSFTGGIYEQYF. The chain combines TRBV11-2 with TRBJ2-7, with D tentatively TRBD2 (7 bases). From germline, CDR1 is SGHAT and CDR2 FQNNGV. V lost 3 bases, J lost 3 bases, and 12 bases lay in between. This CDR3 is built from 14 residues.

The rearrangement links TRBV9 to TRBJ2-2; D is perhaps TRBD2 (6 bases). Between the trimmed V and J ends, which lost 1 base and 2 bases, there was a span of 9 bases. CDR1 SGDLS and CDR2 YYNGEE come from the germline V gene. This CDR3 contains 15 residues. For the CDR3, the DNA is TGTGCCAGCAGCGTAATCGGGGGAAACACCGGGGAGCTGTTTTTT. Its translation: CASSVIGGNTGELFF.

CDR3 DNA: TGTGCCAGCAGCCTGGGACAGGGTCTAATCCTAAGCTCCTACAATGAGCAGTTCTTC. This encodes CASSLGQGLILSSYNEQFF. This chain uses TRBV7-9 with TRBJ2-1, with TRBD1 matching over 9 bases. CDR1 and CDR2 (germline): SEHNR, FQNEAQ (reference sequence). V lost 5 bases to trimming and J lost 0 bases; unmatched junction nucleotides: 14. The CDR3 runs to 19 residues.

The chain employs TRBV9 and TRBJ1-5, with D possibly being TRBD1 (5 bases). The CDR3 runs 15 residues. Trimming shortened V by 3 bases and J by 4 bases, and 14 bases separated the two germline ends. Germline V CDR1 and CDR2: SGDLS, YYNGEE. In DNA form, the CDR3 reads TGTGCCAGCAGCGCGCTGGACACCCCAAATCAGCCCCAGCATTTT. Its protein product is CASSALDTPNQPQHF.

This chain connects TRBV19 to TRBJ1-1, with 10 positions matching TRBD1. Germline CDR1 is LNHDA and CDR2 is SQIVND (reference sequence). The CDR3 is 16 residues long. J lost 3 bases, V lost 7 bases, and 11 bases had no gene match. CDR3 protein: CASIRDRGGSDTEAFF. The CDR3 DNA reads as TGTGCCAGTATACGGGACAGGGGAGGATCGGACACTGAAGCTTTCTTT.

This clone was seen just once. V gene TRBV6-5 combines with J gene TRBJ1-1; no reliable D call. The length of the CDR3 is 15 residues. CDR1 and CDR2 from the germline V gene are MNHEY and SVGAGI. Trimming shortened V by 0 bases and J by 1 base, and 9 bases separated the two germline ends. The CDR3 protein is CASSYSEAPNTEAFF. Here the CDR3 DNA reads TGTGCCAGCAGTTACTCGGAGGCTCCGAACACTGAAGCTTTCTTT.

This chain uses TRBV7-9 with TRBJ2-1; 7 bases match TRBD1. With V trimmed by 4 bases and J by 7 bases, 10 bases remained unmatched. Germline assignment: CDR1 SEHNR and CDR2 FQNEAQ (reference sequence). This CDR3 contains 15 residues. CDR3 amino acids: CASSSNDRDENEQFF. DNA for the CDR3: TGTGCCAGCAGCTCGAACGACAGGGACGAAAATGAGCAGTTCTTC.

The chain carries TRBV7-8 and TRBJ2-1, with D possibly being TRBD1 (6 bases). The CDR3 covers 15 residues. Trimming stripped 1 base from V and 1 base from J, with 8 bases between. Germline V CDR1 and CDR2: SGHVS, FQNEAQ. The CDR3 protein is CASSLGRGSYNEQFF. The CDR3 nucleotides are TGTGCCAGCAGCTTAGGCAGGGGTTCCTACAATGAGCAGTTCTTC.

V gene TRBV15 combines with J gene TRBJ2-7; D is undetermined. The V end lost 1 base, the J end lost 0 bases, and 10 bases lay between the germline ends. Germline values: CDR1 LNHNV, CDR2 YYDKDF (reference sequence). The CDR3 has 15 residues. CDR3 bases: TGTGCCACCAGCAGAGTAAACGCGAACTCCTACGAGCAGTACTTC. This sequence encodes CATSRVNANSYEQYF.

V is TRBV4-1 and J is TRBJ2-7, with 10 bases matching TRBD1. The CDR3 is 16 residues long. CDR1 is MGHRA, CDR2 YSYEKL, per germline. The V gene end was trimmed by 1 base and the J gene end by 2 bases; junction bases not matched to a gene: 5. The CDR3 loop is CASSQVLGQGTYEQYF. CDR3 DNA sequence: TGCGCCAGCAGCCAAGTCCTGGGACAGGGGACCTACGAGCAGTACTTC.

V and J are TRBV7-8 and TRBJ2-5; D may be TRBD2 (6 bases). Germline-derived CDR1 and CDR2 are SGHVS and FQNEAQ. The V gene lost 5 bases and the J gene lost 0 bases, with 19 bases spanning the gap. The CDR3 consists of 17 residues. For the CDR3, the DNA is TGTGCCAGCAGCGAAGAGACTAGAAGCAGGTACCAAGAGACCCAGTACTTC. It translates to CASSEETRSRYQETQYF.

V usage is TRBV11-2 and J usage is TRBJ1-2; 7 nucleotides agree with TRBD1. J lost 8 bases, V lost 3 bases, and 12 bases had no gene match. CDR3 length equals 15 residues. Germline-derived CDR1 and CDR2 are SGHAT and FQNNGV. The DNA of the CDR3 is TGTGCCAGCAGCTTGGGGAAAGGACAGGCAGGAGGCTACACCTTC. This sequence encodes CASSLGKGQAGGYTF.

The chain has TRBV5-4 and TRBJ2-7, with 7 bases identical to TRBD1. Germline-derived CDR1 and CDR2 are SGHNT and YYREEE (reference sequence). With V trimmed by 3 bases and J by 2 bases, 5 bases remained unmatched. The CDR3 is 14 residues long. The CDR3 reads CASSYTGATYEQYF. The CDR3 region has the DNA TGTGCCAGCAGCTACACAGGGGCGACCTACGAGCAGTACTTC.

The chain has TRBV6-1 and TRBJ1-5, with 8 nucleotides matching TRBD1. The CDR3 loop spans 14 amino acids. Germline CDR1 reads MNHNS; CDR2 reads SASEGT. CDR3 region: CAGSPTGDVQPQHF. The CDR3 bases are TGTGCGGGCAGTCCGACAGGGGATGTTCAGCCCCAGCATTTT.